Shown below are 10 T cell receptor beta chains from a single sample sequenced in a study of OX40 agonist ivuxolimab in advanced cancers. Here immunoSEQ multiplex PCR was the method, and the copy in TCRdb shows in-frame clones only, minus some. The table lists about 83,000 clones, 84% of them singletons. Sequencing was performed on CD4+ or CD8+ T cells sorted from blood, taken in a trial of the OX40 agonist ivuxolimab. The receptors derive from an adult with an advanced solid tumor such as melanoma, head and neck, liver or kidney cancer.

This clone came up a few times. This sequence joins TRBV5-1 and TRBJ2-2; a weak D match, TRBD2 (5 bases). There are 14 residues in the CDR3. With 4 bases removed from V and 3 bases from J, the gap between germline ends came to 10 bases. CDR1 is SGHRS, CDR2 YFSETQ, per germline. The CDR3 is CASSTYGDTGELFF. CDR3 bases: TGCGCCAGCAGCACCTACGGGGACACCGGGGAGCTGTTTTTT. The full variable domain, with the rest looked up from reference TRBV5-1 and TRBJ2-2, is KAGVTQTPRYLIKTRGQQVTLSCSPISGHRSVSWYQQTPGQGLQFLFEYFSETQRNKGNFPGRFSGRQFSNSRSEMNVSTLELGDSALYLCASSTYGDTGELFFGEGSRLTVL.

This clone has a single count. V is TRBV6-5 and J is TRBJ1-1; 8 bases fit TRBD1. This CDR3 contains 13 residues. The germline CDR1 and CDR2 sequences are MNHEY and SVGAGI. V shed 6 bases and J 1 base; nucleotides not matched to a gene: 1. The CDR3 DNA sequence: TGTGCCAGCAGAGGGACAGGGAACACTGAAGCTTTCTTT. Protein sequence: CASRGTGNTEAFF.

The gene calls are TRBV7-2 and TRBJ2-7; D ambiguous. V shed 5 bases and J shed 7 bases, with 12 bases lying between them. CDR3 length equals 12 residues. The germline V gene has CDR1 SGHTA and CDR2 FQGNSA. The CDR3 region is CASSPPTEEQYF. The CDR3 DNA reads TGTGCCAGCAGCCCTCCAACGGAAGAGCAGTACTTC.

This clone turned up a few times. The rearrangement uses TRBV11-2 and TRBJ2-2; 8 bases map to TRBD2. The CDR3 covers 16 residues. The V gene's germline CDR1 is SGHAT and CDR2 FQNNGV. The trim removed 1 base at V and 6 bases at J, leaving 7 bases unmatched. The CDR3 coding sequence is TGTGCCAGCAGCTTAGCCGGGACTAGTAGGGCCGGGGAGCTGTTTTTT. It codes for CASSLAGTSRAGELFF.

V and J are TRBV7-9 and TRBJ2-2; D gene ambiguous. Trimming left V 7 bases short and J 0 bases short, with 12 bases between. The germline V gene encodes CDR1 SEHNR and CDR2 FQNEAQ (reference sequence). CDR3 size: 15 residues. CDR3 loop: CASIIGRTNTGELFF. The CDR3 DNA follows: TGTGCCAGCATAATTGGGCGGACGAACACCGGGGAGCTGTTTTTT.

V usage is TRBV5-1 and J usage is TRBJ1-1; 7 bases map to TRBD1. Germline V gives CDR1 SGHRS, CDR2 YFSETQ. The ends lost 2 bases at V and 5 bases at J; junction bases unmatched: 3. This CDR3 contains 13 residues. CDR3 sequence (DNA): TGCGCCAGCAGCTTTGAGGGGGCTACTGAAGCTTTCTTT. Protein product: CASSFEGATEAFF.

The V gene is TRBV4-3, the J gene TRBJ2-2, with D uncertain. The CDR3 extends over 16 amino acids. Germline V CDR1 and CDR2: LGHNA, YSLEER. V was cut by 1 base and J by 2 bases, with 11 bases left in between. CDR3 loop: CASSQAVTLNTGELFF. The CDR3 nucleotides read TGCGCCAGCAGCCAAGCTGTAACACTTAACACCGGGGAGCTGTTTTTT.

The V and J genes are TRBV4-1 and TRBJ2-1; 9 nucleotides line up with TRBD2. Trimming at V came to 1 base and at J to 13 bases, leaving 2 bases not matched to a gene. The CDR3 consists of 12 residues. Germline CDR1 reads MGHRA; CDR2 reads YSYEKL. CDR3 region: CASSQAGTSQFF. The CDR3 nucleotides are TGCGCCAGCAGCCAAGCCGGGACTAGCCAGTTCTTC.

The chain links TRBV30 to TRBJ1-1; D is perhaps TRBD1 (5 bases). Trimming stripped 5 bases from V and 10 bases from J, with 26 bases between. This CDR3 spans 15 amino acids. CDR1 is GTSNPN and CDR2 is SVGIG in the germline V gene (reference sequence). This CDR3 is CAWLHGGCGGQRAFF. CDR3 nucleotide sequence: TGTGCCTGGCTGCATGGGGGGTGCGGGGGTCAGCGAGCTTTCTTT.

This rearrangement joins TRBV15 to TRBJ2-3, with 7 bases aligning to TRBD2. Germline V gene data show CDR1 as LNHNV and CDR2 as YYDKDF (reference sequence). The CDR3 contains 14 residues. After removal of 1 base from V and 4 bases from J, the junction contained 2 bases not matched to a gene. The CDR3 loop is CATSRGGGPDTQYF. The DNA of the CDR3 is TGTGCCACCAGCAGAGGGGGAGGGCCAGATACGCAGTATTTT.